These T cell receptor beta chains were read from a single sample in a study of cytomegalovirus exposure and HLA in healthy donors. The repertoire was sequenced with immunoSEQ multiplex PCR; TCRdb's copy has only in-frame clones and lacks some. The repertoire consists of about 160,000 clones, with about two thirds occurring once and the leading ten covering around 2.8%. Sequenced: PBMCs. These receptors originate from a woman in her 30s in good health and CMV-seronegative. The conserved cysteine and the conserved F or W are not part of the CDR3 here. The order of the fields is V gene, J gene, CDR3 protein.

v_gene: TRBV19
j_gene: TRBJ2-3
CDR3aa: ASSYRGLAGLLTDTQY

v_gene: TRBV6-5
j_gene: TRBJ2-2
CDR3aa: ASSRGQGYGELF

v_gene: TRBV28
j_gene: TRBJ1-4
CDR3aa: ASNGGALGEKLF

v_gene: TRBV9
j_gene: TRBJ1-5
CDR3aa: ASSWGRGPAPQH

v_gene: TRBV21-1
j_gene: TRBJ2-5
CDR3aa: ASSKQGREY

v_gene: TRBV28
j_gene: TRBJ2-7
CDR3aa: ATRAVIYEQY

v_gene: TRBV5-8
j_gene: TRBJ2-1
CDR3aa: ASSWRTSDEQF

v_gene: TRBV2
j_gene: TRBJ2-1
CDR3aa: ASSDGGSRYNEQF

v_gene: TRBV5-1
j_gene: TRBJ2-1
CDR3aa: ASSQPGQTNEQF

v_gene: TRBV7-3
j_gene: TRBJ2-1
CDR3aa: ASSLSSGSSYNEQF

v_gene: TRBV30
j_gene: TRBJ2-7
CDR3aa: ALDILYEQY

v_gene: TRBV19
j_gene: TRBJ1-3
CDR3aa: ASSTRTGYSGNTIY

v_gene: TRBV6-7
j_gene: TRBJ2-7
CDR3aa: ASRGVYLLAGPSEQY

v_gene: TRBV19
j_gene: TRBJ2-1
CDR3aa: ASTDRGFINEQF

v_gene: TRBV4-1
j_gene: TRBJ1-1
CDR3aa: ASSQDHTGGAPYTEAF

v_gene: TRBV29-1
j_gene: TRBJ1-2
CDR3aa: SAAPEAANYGYT

v_gene: TRBV4-1
j_gene: TRBJ2-2
CDR3aa: ASSQRDSNTGELF

v_gene: TRBV27
j_gene: TRBJ2-5
CDR3aa: ASMKSSLNRGQTQY

v_gene: TRBV7-3
j_gene: TRBJ1-1
CDR3aa: ASREHRENTEAF

v_gene: TRBV10-3
j_gene: TRBJ1-2
CDR3aa: AISESGDGYT

v_gene: TRBV19
j_gene: TRBJ2-2
CDR3aa: ASSIRREIIGELF

v_gene: TRBV27
j_gene: TRBJ2-7
CDR3aa: ASRLAGGHHEQY

v_gene: TRBV5-5
j_gene: TRBJ2-4
CDR3aa: ASSHYGIGAKNIQY

v_gene: TRBV4-1
j_gene: TRBJ1-2
CDR3aa: ASSQDGGDYGYT